Below, 19 T cell receptor beta chains from the same sample are listed, as sequenced in a study of blood T cell repertoires in COVID-19. Generated by immunoSEQ multiplex PCR, the TCRdb table keeps only in-frame clones and is missing some. The data show some 180,000 clones, roughly 79% seen once. The sequenced material came from peripheral blood. The source is a woman aged 40 to 50 with COVID-19, enrolled during active disease.

V is TRBV6-1 and J is TRBJ2-3; TRBD1 aligns across 7 bases. This CDR3 contains 18 residues. V trimming: 6 bases; J trimming: 5 bases; junction bases outside the gene matches: 20. Germline CDR1 reads MNHNS; CDR2 reads SASEGT. For the CDR3, the DNA is TGTGCCAGCAGAGAACCCCGAGCCGGGACAGCCGGCAGAGATACGCAGTATTTT. Protein: CASREPRAGTAGRDTQYF.

The V and J genes are TRBV4-1 and TRBJ1-3, with 7 bases lining up with TRBD1. This CDR3 comprises 15 residues. The germline gives CDR1 MGHRA, CDR2 YSYEKL. Germline trimming cut 6 bases from V and 4 bases from J; bases unmatched to any gene: 9. DNA of the CDR3: TGCGCCAGCAGTCCTGAGGGGGCGAGAGGAAACACCATATATTTT. Translation: CASSPEGARGNTIYF.

The chain couples TRBV5-1 to TRBJ1-3, with D tentatively TRBD1 (5 bases). Germline values: CDR1 SGHRS, CDR2 YFSETQ. V lost 4 bases, J lost 4 bases, and 15 bases lay in between. This CDR3 has 15 amino acids. The CDR3 is CASSPDTESGNTIYF. The CDR3 DNA reads TGCGCCAGCAGCCCGGACACGGAATCGGGAAACACCATATATTTT.

There are a few counts of this clone. This chain links TRBV18 with TRBJ1-5; D ambiguous. The CDR3 contains 14 residues. Germline CDR1 reads KGHSH; CDR2 reads LQKENI. The V gene lost 2 bases and the J gene lost 5 bases, with 10 bases spanning the gap. The CDR3 DNA is TGTGCCAGCTCACCAATTTTGCAGGATCAGCCCCAGCATTTT. Its translation: CASSPILQDQPQHF.

This clone showed up just a few times. The CDR3 bases are TGTGCCAGCACTGAACAGGGGGCTGGCGAGCAGTACGTC. It codes for CASTEQGAGEQYV. J is TRBJ2-7 and V is TRBV2; 9 bases align to TRBD1. This CDR3 comprises 13 residues. Germline V gene sequence: CDR1 SNHLY, CDR2 FYNNEI.

The CDR3 bases are TGTGCCAGCAGTCGACAGTCCTCCTACTACGAGCAGTACTTC. It codes for CASSRQSSYYEQYF. The rearrangement uses TRBV14 and TRBJ2-7; possible D gene TRBD1, 5 bases. The V and J ends lost 6 bases and 3 bases respectively, with 15 bases between them. The germline CDR1 and CDR2 sequences are SGHDN and FVKESK. This CDR3 comprises 14 residues.

J is TRBJ1-1 and V is TRBV6-4, with 9 bases lining up with TRBD1. The V segment lost 2 bases and the J segment 8 bases; nucleotides outside the gene matches: 3. Germline lookup yields CDR1 MRHNA and CDR2 SNTAGT. The CDR3 is 13 amino acids. The CDR3 DNA is TGTGCCAGCAGTGACGGGACAGGGACCGAAGCTTTCTTT. This codes for CASSDGTGTEAFF.

The genes are TRBV6-5 and TRBJ2-7; maybe TRBD1 (5 bases). CDR1 is MNHEY and CDR2 is SVGAGI in the germline V gene. The CDR3 is made up of 15 amino acids. Trimming took 8 bases from V and 3 from J, leaving 20 bases between them. The CDR3 region has the DNA TGTGCCAGCGGAATTGAGGCAGGGCAACTCTACGAGCAGTACGTC. Its protein is CASGIEAGQLYEQYV.

In this sample, this clone turned up once. The J gene is TRBJ1-2, the V gene TRBV9; D is ambiguous. The CDR3 covers 14 residues. Germline V lookup: CDR1 SGDLS, CDR2 YYNGEE. Trimming cost V 4 bases and J 0 bases, with 10 bases left between them. The CDR3 is CASSPRFSNYGYTF. CDR3 coding DNA: TGTGCCAGCAGCCCCAGGTTCTCTAACTATGGCTACACCTTC.

The genes are TRBV28 and TRBJ1-5, with no clear D. V was trimmed by 6 bases and J by 7 bases, leaving 10 bases between them. Germline CDR1 reads MDHEN; CDR2 reads SYDVKM. There are 12 residues in the CDR3. The CDR3 reads CASRGTGQPQHF. CDR3 sequence (DNA): TGTGCCAGCAGAGGCACGGGACAGCCCCAGCATTTT.

The chain has TRBV9 and TRBJ1-3; D unclear. Germline CDR1 reads SGDLS; CDR2 reads YYNGEE. Trimming stripped 4 bases from V and 4 bases from J, with 6 bases between. The CDR3 sequence is 12 residues long. CDR3 in DNA: TGTGCCAGCAGCCCGACAGGAAACACCATATATTTT. Encoded protein: CASSPTGNTIYF.

The rearrangement links TRBV14 to TRBJ2-1, with TRBD1 as a possible D gene (7 bases). Germline CDR1 and CDR2: SGHDN and FVKESK. Trimming left V 2 bases short and J 6 bases short, with 20 bases between. The CDR3 contains 17 residues. Written as DNA, the CDR3 is TGTGCCAGCAGCCAACACAGGGGAGGTGGAAGACCCAATGAGCAGTTCTTC. This translates into CASSQHRGGGRPNEQFF.

The gene calls are TRBV5-6 and TRBJ2-7, with D perhaps matching TRBD1 (5 bases). This CDR3 comprises 14 residues. Per germline, CDR1 SGHDT and CDR2 YYEEEE. Trimming shortened V by 0 bases and J by 5 bases, and 12 bases separated the two germline ends. CDR3 sequence reads: CASSLGGAYHEQYF. The DNA for the CDR3 is TGTGCCAGCAGCTTGGGTGGGGCCTACCACGAGCAGTACTTC.

The CDR3 loop is CASSLPTSPAGGSYEQYF. CDR3 bases: TGTGCCAGCAGCTTACCTACGTCCCCAGCGGGAGGTTCCTACGAGCAGTACTTC. The chain recombines TRBV11-2 with TRBJ2-7, with 9 bases identical to TRBD2. In germline, CDR1 is SGHAT, CDR2 FQNNGV. J was trimmed by 1 base and V by 2 bases; bases with no gene match: 12. The CDR3 covers 18 residues.

J is TRBJ1-1 and V is TRBV5-1, with no clear D. The germline CDR1 and CDR2 sequences are SGHRS and YFSETQ. The length of the CDR3 is 19 residues. V gave up 0 bases and J gave up 4 bases, with 25 bases separating them. CDR3 residues: CASSLGPGKSLPTRTEAFF. The CDR3 nucleotides are TGCGCCAGCAGCTTGGGCCCCGGGAAATCCTTGCCGACACGCACTGAAGCTTTCTTT. Using reference TRBV5-1 and TRBJ1-1 for the parts outside the CDR3, the full variable domain is KAGVTQTPRYLIKTRGQQVTLSCSPISGHRSVSWYQQTPGQGLQFLFEYFSETQRNKGNFPGRFSGRQFSNSRSEMNVSTLELGDSALYLCASSLGPGKSLPTRTEAFFGQGTRLTVV.

The CDR3 reads CASSLTGDSRAQHF. CDR3 bases: TGTGCCAGCAGTTTGACCGGGGACAGCAGAGCCCAGCATTTT. The rearrangement joins TRBV27 to TRBJ1-5, with 7 bases matching TRBD1. This CDR3 has 14 residues. Trimming removed 3 bases from V and 11 bases from J; junction bases left unmatched: 10. Germline values: CDR1 MNHEY, CDR2 SMNVEV (reference sequence).

The chain carries TRBV4-2 and TRBJ2-1, with 10 bases lining up with TRBD2. The CDR3 sequence is 17 residues long. CDR1 is LGHNA, CDR2 YNFKEQ, per germline. The V gene end was trimmed by 0 bases and the J gene end by 6 bases; junction bases not matched to a gene: 8. The DNA of the CDR3 is TGTGCCAGCAGCCAAGATGTGGGGACTAGCGCCCCCAATGAGCAGTTCTTC. The encoded protein is CASSQDVGTSAPNEQFF.

The rearrangement links TRBV11-3 to TRBJ2-3; perhaps TRBD1 as D (5 bases). The CDR3 consists of 15 residues. Germline V CDR1 and CDR2: SGHNT, YENEEA. The V and J ends lost 1 base and 3 bases respectively, with 11 bases between them. Here the CDR3 DNA reads TGTGCCAGCAGCTTAGGTGTAGGGGAAACAGATACGCAGTATTTT. This sequence encodes CASSLGVGETDTQYF. Variable domain in full (rest from reference TRBV11-3 and TRBJ2-3): EAGVVQSPRYKIIEKKQPVAFWCNPISGHNTLYWYLQNLGQGPELLIRYENEEAVDDSQLPKDRFSAERLKGVDSTLKIQPAELGDSAVYLCASSLGVGETDTQYFGPGTRLTVL.

Details on this clone: One end of the junction fails to match germline, which may point to a read error. CDR3 DNA sequence: TGTGCCGCCAGTGACTCGGGACAGGGACTGAACACCATATATTTT. Residues: CAASDSGQGLNTIYF. The V gene is TRBV24-1, the J gene TRBJ1-3, with 9 bases that match TRBD1. The CDR3 runs to 15 residues. Germline loops: CDR1 KGHDR, CDR2 SFDVKD.